What follows are 18 T cell receptor beta chains derived from one specimen sequenced in a study of cytomegalovirus exposure and HLA in healthy donors. The method was immunoSEQ multiplex PCR; TCRdb's version includes in-frame clones alone and lacks a portion of them. The profile shows 150,000 to 200,000 clones, under 90% of them singletons. The material sequenced was PBMCs. These receptors all come from a young woman in good health and CMV-seropositive.

V gene TRBV19 combines with J gene TRBJ1-1, with 8 bases lining up with TRBD1. This CDR3 has 15 amino acids. Per germline, CDR1 LNHDA and CDR2 SQIVND (reference sequence). V trimming: 9 bases; J trimming: 0 bases; junction bases outside the gene matches: 9. Here the CDR3 DNA reads TGTGCCAGCACGGACAGGGCAGTTTTGAACACTGAAGCTTTCTTT. Amino acid sequence: CASTDRAVLNTEAFF.

This chain links TRBV10-1 with TRBJ2-7; 7 nucleotides line up with TRBD1. V lost 6 bases to trimming and J lost 0 bases; unmatched junction nucleotides: 5. The CDR3 is 14 residues long. CDR1 WNHNN and CDR2 SYGVQD come from the germline V gene (reference sequence). CDR3 region: CASRRQGTSYEQYF. CDR3 nucleotide sequence: TGCGCCAGCAGGAGACAGGGAACCTCCTACGAGCAGTACTTC.

This clone was seen only once. The rearrangement uses TRBV5-1 and TRBJ2-6, with 7 bases identical to TRBD1. Germline V gene data show CDR1 as SGHRS and CDR2 as YFSETQ. CDR3 length: 18 residues. With 4 bases clipped from V and 0 bases from J, the junction kept 10 bases outside the gene matches. The CDR3 loop reads CASSIEPGQISGANVLTF. The CDR3 DNA reads TGCGCCAGCAGCATTGAACCGGGACAGATCTCTGGGGCCAACGTCCTGACTTTC.

The chain is built from TRBV11-2 and TRBJ1-4; D gene ambiguous. The ends were cut back, 1 base at V and 4 bases at J, with 10 bases in the middle. The germline V gene encodes CDR1 SGHAT and CDR2 FQNNGV. There are 15 residues in the CDR3. The CDR3 sequence is CASSLGTVVNEKLFF. The CDR3 coding sequence is TGTGCCAGCAGCTTAGGAACGGTGGTTAATGAAAAACTGTTTTTT.

This clone was seen more than once but under ten times. J is TRBJ2-5 and V is TRBV6-4; 11 nucleotides line up with TRBD2. J lost 1 base, V lost 3 bases, and 1 base had no gene match. The germline gives CDR1 MRHNA, CDR2 SNTAGT. This CDR3 is built from 15 residues. The CDR3 DNA sequence: TGTGCCAGCAGTGAGGGGACTAGCGGCCAAGAGACCCAGTACTTC. As protein: CASSEGTSGQETQYF.

The chain links TRBV15 to TRBJ1-5, with D unresolved. Germline CDR1 reads LNHNV; CDR2 reads YYDKDF (reference sequence). The CDR3 has 12 amino acids. Trimming stripped 8 bases from V and 7 bases from J, with 12 bases between. The CDR3: CATAGLGQPQHF. In DNA form, the CDR3 reads TGTGCCACCGCGGGGTTAGGACAGCCCCAGCATTTT.

V is TRBV7-9 and J is TRBJ2-5; a possible D gene is TRBD2 (6 bases). V dropped 2 bases and J dropped 4 bases, with 11 bases sitting between them. The V gene's germline CDR1 is SEHNR and CDR2 FQNEAQ (reference sequence). CDR3 length: 14 residues. The DNA for the CDR3 is TGTGCCAGCAGCTTAACGGGAGCGGGAGAGACCCAGTACTTC. Residues: CASSLTGAGETQYF.

The count of this clone is one. The rearrangement uses TRBV5-4 and TRBJ1-1; perhaps TRBD1 as D (5 bases). CDR3 size: 15 residues. V was shortened by 4 bases and J by 3 bases, with 16 bases between the two germline ends. Per the germline V gene, CDR1 is SGHNT and CDR2 is YYREEE (reference sequence). The CDR3 nucleotides are TGTGCCAGCAGCCCGCTAGGGGTTGGGGACACTGAAGCTTTCTTT. It encodes CASSPLGVGDTEAFF.

The chain joins TRBV29-1 to TRBJ1-3; TRBD1 is a possible D gene (6 bases). V lost 2 bases, J lost 4 bases, and 9 bases lay in between. The CDR3 consists of 13 residues. Germline V gene sequence: CDR1 SQVTM, CDR2 ANQGSEA. This CDR3 is CSVESGVGNTIYF. In nucleotides, the CDR3 is TGCAGCGTTGAATCAGGGGTGGGAAACACCATATATTTT.

The J gene is TRBJ2-7, the V gene TRBV18; weak D call: TRBD1 (5 bases). The germline V gene encodes CDR1 KGHSH and CDR2 LQKENI. The V end was cut by 3 bases, the J end by 2 bases, with 14 bases between. This CDR3 contains 15 residues. CDR3 amino acids: CASSPAQGAPYEQYF. The CDR3 DNA reads as TGTGCCAGCTCACCTGCGCAGGGCGCACCCTACGAGCAGTACTTC.

A single count supports this clone. The chain couples TRBV29-1 to TRBJ2-5; D is undetermined. The DNA end is more similar to TRBJ2-7, so the J call may be wrong. The CDR3 runs 13 residues. Per the germline V gene, CDR1 is SQVTM and CDR2 is ANQGSEA. The CDR3 here is CSVRGLLSYEQYF. CDR3 DNA sequence: TGCAGCGTTCGCGGCCTCCTAAGCTACGAGCAGTACTTC.

The gene calls are TRBV5-1 and TRBJ2-2; maybe TRBD2 (5 bases). Germline V CDR1 and CDR2: SGHRS, YFSETQ. There are 16 residues in the CDR3. Trimming took off 0 bases at V and 0 bases at J, with 9 bases between the two ends. The CDR3 nucleotides are TGCGCCAGCAGCTTGGCTAGCCAGACGAACACCGGGGAGCTGTTTTTT. It translates to CASSLASQTNTGELFF.

The chain links TRBV4-2 to TRBJ1-5; 9 bases are a match to TRBD1. V shed 3 bases and J 7 bases; nucleotides not matched to a gene: 10. Germline loops: CDR1 LGHNA, CDR2 YNFKEQ. This CDR3 is 16 amino acids long. CDR3 residues: CASSHRTGVERQPQHF. DNA of the CDR3: TGTGCCAGCAGCCACCGGACAGGGGTCGAAAGACAGCCCCAGCATTTT.

The CDR3: CASSITGGRGYEQYF. CDR3 in DNA: TGTGCCAGTAGTATCACAGGGGGCAGGGGGTACGAGCAGTACTTC. The chain joins TRBV19 to TRBJ2-7; 9 bases fit TRBD1. The ends lost 3 bases at V and 4 bases at J; junction bases unmatched: 7. Germline lookup yields CDR1 LNHDA and CDR2 SQIVND (reference sequence). This CDR3 is 15 amino acids long.

The chain links TRBV27 to TRBJ1-2, with a possible D match to TRBD1 (5 bases). In germline, CDR1 is MNHEY, CDR2 SMNVEV (reference sequence). V was cut by 5 bases and J by 4 bases, with 11 bases left in between. The CDR3 consists of 13 residues. CDR3 coding DNA: TGTGCCAGCAGTACGACAGACCTCTATGGCTACACCTTC. Its protein product is CASSTTDLYGYTF.

The gene calls are TRBV28 and TRBJ2-1, with 9 bases lining up with TRBD2. V lost 7 bases and J lost 5; bases outside the gene matches: 6. The CDR3 runs to 14 residues. Germline V gene data show CDR1 as MDHEN and CDR2 as SYDVKM. The CDR3: CASTLAGKNNEQFF. The CDR3 DNA reads as TGTGCCAGCACTCTAGCGGGGAAAAACAATGAGCAGTTCTTC. Looking up the rest from reference TRBV28 and TRBJ2-1 gives the full variable domain: DVKVTQSSRYLVKRTGEKVFLECVQDMDHENMFWYRQDPGLGLRLIYFSYDVKMKEKGDIPEGYSVSREKKERFSLILESASTNQTSMYLCASTLAGKNNEQFFGPGTRLTVL.

The rearrangement joins TRBV11-2 to TRBJ1-4; TRBD1 matches 8 bases. The ends lost 3 bases at V and 7 bases at J; junction bases unmatched: 1. The CDR3 is 13 residues long. The V gene's germline CDR1 is SGHAT and CDR2 FQNNGV. CDR3 nucleotides: TGTGCCAGCAGCTTCGACAGGGGTGAAAAACTGTTTTTT. Residues: CASSFDRGEKLFF.

The rearrangement links TRBV6-5 to TRBJ2-7; 11 bases fit TRBD1. Trimming took 5 bases from V and 0 from J; bases not matched to a gene: 3. Per the germline V gene, CDR1 is MNHEY and CDR2 is SVGAGI. The CDR3 contains 15 residues. The CDR3 nucleotides are TGTGCCAGCAGTCTGGGGACAGGGGGCTCCTACGAGCAGTACTTC. The encoded protein is CASSLGTGGSYEQYF.